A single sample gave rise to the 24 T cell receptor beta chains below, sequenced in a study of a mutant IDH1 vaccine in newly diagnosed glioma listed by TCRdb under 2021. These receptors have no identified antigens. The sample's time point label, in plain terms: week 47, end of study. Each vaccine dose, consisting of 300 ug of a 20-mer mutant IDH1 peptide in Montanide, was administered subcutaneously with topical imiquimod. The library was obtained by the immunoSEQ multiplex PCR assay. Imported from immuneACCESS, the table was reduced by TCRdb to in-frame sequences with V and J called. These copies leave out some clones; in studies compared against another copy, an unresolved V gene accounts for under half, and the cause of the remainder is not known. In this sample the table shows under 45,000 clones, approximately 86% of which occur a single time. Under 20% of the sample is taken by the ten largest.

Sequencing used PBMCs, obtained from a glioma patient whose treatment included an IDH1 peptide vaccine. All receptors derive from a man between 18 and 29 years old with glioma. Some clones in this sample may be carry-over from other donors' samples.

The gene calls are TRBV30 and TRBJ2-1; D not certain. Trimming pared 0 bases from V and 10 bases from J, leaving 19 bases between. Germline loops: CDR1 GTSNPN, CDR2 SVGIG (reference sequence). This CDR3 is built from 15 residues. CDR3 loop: CAWSVLRASRGEQFF. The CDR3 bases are TGTGCCTGGAGTGTACTACGAGCGTCACGAGGAGAGCAGTTCTTC. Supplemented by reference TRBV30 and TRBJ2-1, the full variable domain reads SQTIHQWPATLVQPVGSPLSLECTVEGTSNPNLYWYRQAAGRGLQLLFYSVGIGQISSEVPQNLSASRPQDRQFILSSKKLLLSDSGFYLCAWSVLRASRGEQFFGPGTRLTVL.

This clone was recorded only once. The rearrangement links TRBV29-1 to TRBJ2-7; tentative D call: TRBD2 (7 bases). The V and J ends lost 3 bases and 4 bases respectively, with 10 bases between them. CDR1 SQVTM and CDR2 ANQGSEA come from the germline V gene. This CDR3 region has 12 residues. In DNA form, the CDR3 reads TGCAGCGTTGAGCGGGGGCGGTACGAGCAGTACTTC. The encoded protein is CSVERGRYEQYF.

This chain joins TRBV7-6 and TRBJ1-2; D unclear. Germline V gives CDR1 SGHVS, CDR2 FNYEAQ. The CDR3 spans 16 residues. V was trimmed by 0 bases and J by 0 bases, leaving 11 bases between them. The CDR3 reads CASSLAGGTANYGYTF. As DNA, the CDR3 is TGTGCCAGCAGCTTAGCGGGCGGAACAGCTAACTATGGCTACACCTTC.

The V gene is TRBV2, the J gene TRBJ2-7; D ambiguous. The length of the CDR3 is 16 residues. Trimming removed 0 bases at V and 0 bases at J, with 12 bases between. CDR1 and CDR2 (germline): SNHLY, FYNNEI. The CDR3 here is CASSEAIAASSYEQYF. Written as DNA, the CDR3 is TGTGCCAGCAGTGAAGCGATCGCCGCGAGCTCCTACGAGCAGTACTTC.

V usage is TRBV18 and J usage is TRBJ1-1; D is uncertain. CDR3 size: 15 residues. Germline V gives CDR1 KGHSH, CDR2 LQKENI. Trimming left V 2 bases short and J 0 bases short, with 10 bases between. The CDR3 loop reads CASSPSQEMNTEAFF. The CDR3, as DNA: TGTGCCAGCTCACCATCCCAGGAGATGAACACTGAAGCTTTCTTT. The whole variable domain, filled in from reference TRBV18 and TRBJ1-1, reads NAGVMQNPRHLVRRRGQEARLRCSPMKGHSHVYWYRQLPEEGLKFMVYLQKENIIDESGMPKERFSAEFPKEGPSILRIQQVVRGDSAAYFCASSPSQEMNTEAFFGQGTRLTVV.

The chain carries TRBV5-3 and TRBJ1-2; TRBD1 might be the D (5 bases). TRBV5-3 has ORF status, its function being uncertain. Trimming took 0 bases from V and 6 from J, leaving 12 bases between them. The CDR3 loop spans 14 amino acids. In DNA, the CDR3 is TGTGCCAGAAGCTTGGGGGACCCGGCACATGGCTACACCTTC. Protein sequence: CARSLGDPAHGYTF.

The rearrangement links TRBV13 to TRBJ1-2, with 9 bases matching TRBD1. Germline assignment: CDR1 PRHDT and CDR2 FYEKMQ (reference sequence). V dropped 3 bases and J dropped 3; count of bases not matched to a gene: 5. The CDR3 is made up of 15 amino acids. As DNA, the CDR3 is TGTGCCAGCAGCTTCCGGGACAGGGAGCACTATGGCTACACCTTC. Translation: CASSFRDREHYGYTF.

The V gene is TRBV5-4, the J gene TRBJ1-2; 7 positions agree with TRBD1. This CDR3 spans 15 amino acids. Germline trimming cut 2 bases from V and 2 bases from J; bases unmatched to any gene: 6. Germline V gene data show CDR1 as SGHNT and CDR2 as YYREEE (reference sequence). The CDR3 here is CASSFFDRENYGYTF. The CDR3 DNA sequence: TGTGCCAGCAGCTTCTTTGACAGGGAAAACTATGGCTACACCTTC.

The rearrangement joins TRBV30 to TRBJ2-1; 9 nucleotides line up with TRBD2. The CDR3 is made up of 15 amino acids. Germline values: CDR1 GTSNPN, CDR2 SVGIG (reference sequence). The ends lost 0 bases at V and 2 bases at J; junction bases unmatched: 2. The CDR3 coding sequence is TGTGCCTGGAGTGTCGGGACTAGCCCCTACAATGAGCAGTTCTTC. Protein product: CAWSVGTSPYNEQFF.

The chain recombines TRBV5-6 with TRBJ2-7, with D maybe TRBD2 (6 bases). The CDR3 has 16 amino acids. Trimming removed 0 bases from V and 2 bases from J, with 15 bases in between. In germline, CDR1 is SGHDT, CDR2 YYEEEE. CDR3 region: CASSLARDGGAYEQYF. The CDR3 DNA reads TGTGCCAGCAGCTTGGCCCGGGACGGAGGGGCCTACGAGCAGTACTTC.

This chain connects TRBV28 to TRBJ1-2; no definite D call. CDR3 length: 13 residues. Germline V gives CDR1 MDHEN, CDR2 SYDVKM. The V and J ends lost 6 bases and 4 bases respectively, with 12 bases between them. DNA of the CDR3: TGTGCCAGCAGCCTACAGAGACCCTATGGCTACACCTTC. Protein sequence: CASSLQRPYGYTF.

CDR3 nucleotides: TGTGCCAGCTCCCTGGGACAGGGGGCATCCTCGGGTGAAGCTTTCTTT. Its translation: CASSLGQGASSGEAFF. The V call is TRBV18, the J call TRBJ1-1; 12 nucleotides align to TRBD1. The length of the CDR3 is 16 residues. Germline V gene sequence: CDR1 KGHSH, CDR2 LQKENI. Unmatched junction bases numbered 12, after V lost 6 bases and J lost 7 bases.

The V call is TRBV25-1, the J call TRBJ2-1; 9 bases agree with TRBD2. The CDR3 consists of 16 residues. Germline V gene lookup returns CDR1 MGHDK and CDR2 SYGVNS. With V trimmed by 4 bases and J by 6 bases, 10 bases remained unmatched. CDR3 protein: CASSGRRRGGGNEQFF. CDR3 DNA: TGTGCCAGCAGTGGCCGGCGGCGGGGGGGCGGCAATGAGCAGTTCTTC.

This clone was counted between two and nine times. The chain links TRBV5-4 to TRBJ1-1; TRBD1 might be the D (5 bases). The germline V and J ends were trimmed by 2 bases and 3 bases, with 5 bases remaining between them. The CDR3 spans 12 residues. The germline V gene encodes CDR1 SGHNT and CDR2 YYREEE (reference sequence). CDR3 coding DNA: TGTGCCAGCAGCTTCAGGGACACTGAAGCTTTCTTT. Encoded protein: CASSFRDTEAFF.

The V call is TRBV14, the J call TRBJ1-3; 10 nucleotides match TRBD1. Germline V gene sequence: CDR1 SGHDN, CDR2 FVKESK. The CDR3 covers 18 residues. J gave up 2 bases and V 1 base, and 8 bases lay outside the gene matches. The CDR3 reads CASSQGDRGYSPGNTIYF. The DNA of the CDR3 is TGTGCCAGCAGCCAAGGGGACAGGGGATATTCGCCTGGAAACACCATATATTTT.

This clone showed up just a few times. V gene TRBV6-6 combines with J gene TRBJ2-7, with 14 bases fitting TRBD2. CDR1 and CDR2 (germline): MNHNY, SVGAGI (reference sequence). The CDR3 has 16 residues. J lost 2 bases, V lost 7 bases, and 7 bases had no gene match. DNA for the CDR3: TGTGCCAGCACCCCGGGACTAGCGGGAGCGGCCTACGAGCAGTACTTC. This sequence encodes CASTPGLAGAAYEQYF.

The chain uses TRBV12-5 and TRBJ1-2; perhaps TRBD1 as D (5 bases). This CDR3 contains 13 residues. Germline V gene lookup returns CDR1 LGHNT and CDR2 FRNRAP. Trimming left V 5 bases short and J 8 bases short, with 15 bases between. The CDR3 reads CASGPGTPSGYTF. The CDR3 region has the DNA TGTGCTAGTGGTCCCGGGACTCCTTCGGGCTACACCTTC. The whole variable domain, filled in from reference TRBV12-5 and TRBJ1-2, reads DARVTQTPRHKVTEMGQEVTMRCQPILGHNTVFWYRQTMMQGLELLAYFRNRAPLDDSGMPKDRFSAEMPDATLATLKIQPSEPRDSAVYFCASGPGTPSGYTFGSGTRLTVV.

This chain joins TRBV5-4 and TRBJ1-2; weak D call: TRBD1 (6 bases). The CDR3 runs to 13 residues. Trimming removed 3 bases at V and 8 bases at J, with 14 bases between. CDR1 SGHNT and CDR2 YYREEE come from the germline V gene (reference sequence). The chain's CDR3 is CASSSVGAGGYTF. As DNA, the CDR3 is TGTGCCAGCAGCTCGGTGGGGGCGGGCGGCTACACCTTC.

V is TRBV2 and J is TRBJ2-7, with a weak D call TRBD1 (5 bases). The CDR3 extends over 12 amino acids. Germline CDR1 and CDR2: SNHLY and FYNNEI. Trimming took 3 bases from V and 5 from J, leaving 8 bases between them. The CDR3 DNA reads TGTGCCAGCAGTGACAGGGTCGACGAGCAGTACTTC. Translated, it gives CASSDRVDEQYF.

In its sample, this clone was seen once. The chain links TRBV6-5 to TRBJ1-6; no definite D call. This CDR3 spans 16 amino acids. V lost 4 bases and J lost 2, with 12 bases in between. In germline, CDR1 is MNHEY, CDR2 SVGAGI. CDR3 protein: CASSFTKRAYNSPLHF. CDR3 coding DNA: TGTGCCAGCAGTTTCACGAAAAGGGCCTATAATTCACCCCTCCACTTT.

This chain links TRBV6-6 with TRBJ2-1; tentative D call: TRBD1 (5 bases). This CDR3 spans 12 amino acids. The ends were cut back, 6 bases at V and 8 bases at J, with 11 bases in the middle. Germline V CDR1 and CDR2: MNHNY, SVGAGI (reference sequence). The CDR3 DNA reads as TGTGCCAGCAGGGACGAAGGGGATGAGCAGTTCTTC. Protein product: CASRDEGDEQFF.

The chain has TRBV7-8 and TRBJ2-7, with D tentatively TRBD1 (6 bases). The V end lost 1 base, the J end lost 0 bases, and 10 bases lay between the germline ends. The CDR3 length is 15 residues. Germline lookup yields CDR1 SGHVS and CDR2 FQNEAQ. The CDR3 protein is CASSLVNRDSYEQYF. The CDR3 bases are TGTGCCAGCAGCTTAGTGAACAGGGACTCCTACGAGCAGTACTTC. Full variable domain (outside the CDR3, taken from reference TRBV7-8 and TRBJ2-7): GAGVSQSPRYKVAKRGQDVALRCDPISGHVSLFWYQQALGQGPEFLTYFQNEAQLDKSGLPSDRFFAERPEGSVSTLKIQRTQQEDSAVYLCASSLVNRDSYEQYFGPGTRLTVT.

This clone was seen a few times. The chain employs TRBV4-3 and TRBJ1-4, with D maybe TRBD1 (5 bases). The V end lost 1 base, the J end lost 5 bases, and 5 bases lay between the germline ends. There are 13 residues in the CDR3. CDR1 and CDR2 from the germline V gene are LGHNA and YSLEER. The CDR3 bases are TGCGCCAGCAGCCAAGGGGGGAATGAAAAACTGTTTTTT. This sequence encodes CASSQGGNEKLFF.

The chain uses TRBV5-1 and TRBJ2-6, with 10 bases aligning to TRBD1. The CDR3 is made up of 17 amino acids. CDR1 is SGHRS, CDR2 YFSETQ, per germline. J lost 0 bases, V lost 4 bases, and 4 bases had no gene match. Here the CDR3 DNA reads TGCGCCAGCAGCGGGGGACAGGGGCTCTCTGGGGCCAACGTCCTGACTTTC. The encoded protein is CASSGGQGLSGANVLTF.